This is a list of T cell receptor beta chains from one sample in a study of neurological immune-mediated disorders. One entry per CDR3 protein results from TCRdb running MiXCR on the 5' RACE reads. Of tens of thousands of distinct CDR3 sequences listed, about 4.2% were seen once; the top ten hold 2.5% to 3%. The sample was PBMCs. The receptors were gathered from a man aged 45-60 years with multiple sclerosis. Both conserved end residues are part of each CDR3. D genes are given only for firm matches.

>TRBV20-1|NA|13|TRBJ1-2
CSAPGRGTFGYTF
>TRBV3-1|NA|13|TRBJ1-5
CASSRQPSQPQNF
>TRBV20-1|NA|13|TRBJ1-1
CSARAIGDTEAFF
>TRBV2|NA|14|TRBJ2-3
CASSPGPRTPTQYF
>TRBV7-8|NA|13|TRBJ2-7
CASSSSRQYEQYF
>TRBV7-9|NA|12|TRBJ2-7
CASSSTADEQYF
>TRBV20-1|NA|14|TRBJ2-5
CSARAGGGEETQYF
>TRBV20-1|NA|15|TRBJ2-3
CSAPEGRAWADTQYF
>TRBV4-1|TRBD1|16|TRBJ1-6
CASSQASGTGQSPLHF
>TRBV5-4|TRBD2|18|TRBJ2-3
CASSSSSQRGVPTDTQYF
>TRBV5-1|TRBD1|16|TRBJ2-5
CASSSVRTGEAETQYF
>TRBV10-3|TRBD1|16|TRBJ1-5
CAISGTGAMGNQPQHF
>TRBV9|NA|15|TRBJ2-1
CASSFMGNPHNEQFF
>TRBV5-1|NA|15|TRBJ1-6
CASSLDRPAESPLNF
>TRBV7-3|NA|14|TRBJ2-3
CASSPLGVTDTQYF
>TRBV6-1|TRBD2|20|TRBJ2-7
CASSEISGLAGASYRYEQYF
>TRBV2|TRBD1|14|TRBJ1-5
CASNGQGGNQPQHF
>TRBV7-2|TRBD2|16|TRBJ2-2
CASSYLGLGNTGELFF
>TRBV9|NA|13|TRBJ1-4
CASSKRGEGGLFF
>TRBV29-1|NA|15|TRBJ2-1
CSVEQASSYSDEQFF
>TRBV12-3/TRBV12-4|NA|16|TRBJ1-2
CASSDKNRAAYYGYTF
>TRBV9|TRBD2|14|TRBJ2-7
CASSASGGAYEQYF
>TRBV5-1|TRBD2|14|TRBJ2-5
CASKDGRAKETQYF
>TRBV7-9|NA|13|TRBJ1-1
CASSPRERAEAFF
>TRBV19|NA|13|TRBJ1-5
CASSIILAQPQNF
>TRBV20-1|NA|15|TRBJ2-3
CSARDLTGSRDTQYF
>TRBV20-1|NA|16|TRBJ1-4
CSARDGSGSTNEKLFF
>TRBV25-1|TRBD1|14|TRBJ2-2
CASSVRQGPGELFF
>TRBV7-6|NA|14|TRBJ1-5
CASSLEAADQPQNF
>TRBV5-6|NA|17|TRBJ1-3
CASSKDGAGRSGNTIYF
>TRBV29-1|NA|13|TRBJ2-2
CSVVEAGTGELFF
>TRBV12-3/TRBV12-4|NA|14|TRBJ1-2
CASSLAGGAKGYTF
>TRBV6-1|NA|14|TRBJ1-5
CASSKRGNRQPQNF
>TRBV10-3|NA|12|TRBJ2-1
CAISATGYEQFF
>TRBV5-1|NA|11|TRBJ2-1
CASRTDNEQFF
>TRBV7-6|NA|13|TRBJ2-1
CASSLEDYNEQFF
>TRBV20-1|NA|14|TRBJ2-1
CSAQSPIGRVEQFF
>TRBV28|NA|15|TRBJ2-2
CASRTGTRNTGELFF
>TRBV5-1|TRBD2|14|TRBJ2-2
CASSFRGETGELFF
>TRBV20-1|NA|15|TRBJ2-1
CSAPIGVKSYNEQFF
>TRBV20-1|TRBD1|15|TRBJ1-5
CSARPTGYRNQPQHF
>TRBV12-3/TRBV12-4|NA|14|TRBJ2-5
CASSLADYKETQYF
>TRBV4-2|NA|14|TRBJ2-7
CASSQDGRAYEQYF
>TRBV28|NA|14|TRBJ2-7
CASSLVPQGKEQYF
>TRBV20-1|NA|14|TRBJ2-7
CSARSPINFREQYF
>TRBV28|NA|16|TRBJ1-4
CASSLSSGRGLLGLFF
>TRBV12-3/TRBV12-4|NA|15|TRBJ2-5
CASSRFIGVWETQYF
>TRBV29-1|TRBD2|16|TRBJ2-3
CSVVGMTSGPGGTQYF
>TRBV7-2|NA|15|TRBJ1-5
CASSLTSYSNQPQHF
>TRBV28|NA|15|TRBJ1-2
CASLTNQQENYGYTF
>TRBV7-9|TRBD2|14|TRBJ2-5
CASSRLADQETQYF
>TRBV2|NA|14|TRBJ2-1
CASSLTLMGNEQFF
>TRBV6-2/TRBV6-3|TRBD2|16|TRBJ2-7
CASSYPPGLVRHEQYF